A selection of T cell receptor beta chains follows, all from one sample in a study of cytomegalovirus exposure and HLA in healthy donors. Profiled with immunoSEQ multiplex PCR; TCRdb holds only in-frame clones, not every one. The sample contains 90,000 to 110,000 clones, about 81% of which appear only once. The sequencing sample was made of PBMCs. The receptors shown here come from a man under 40 in good health and CMV-seronegative. The CDR3 runs from the conserved cysteine through the conserved F or W. D genes are given only for firm matches. Rows may omit the clone size; those that give it use once, few, many or a size class.

TRBD1	TRBJ2-7	.	TRBV4-1	TGCGCCAGCAGCCAAGAGGGGACAGGTAGGAGCGAGCAGTACTTC	CASSQEGTGRSEQYF
TRBD2	TRBJ2-5	.	TRBV12-5	TGTGCTAGTGGTTTGGTACCGTCTCTAGCGGAGACCCAAGAGACCCAGTACTTC	CASGLVPSLAETQETQYF
.	TRBJ1-3	once	TRBV5-1	TGCGCCAGCAGCTTTATGGCGGGGGACACCATATATTTT	CASSFMAGDTIYF
.	TRBJ1-5	.	TRBV6-4	TGTGCCAGCAGTTCAGACGGGAATCAGCCCCAGCATTTT	CASSSDGNQPQHF
TRBD1	TRBJ1-2	.	TRBV30	TGTGCCTTGACCCGGACAGGGTGGGCTAACTATGGCTACACCTTC	CALTRTGWANYGYTF
.	TRBJ2-2	.	TRBV7-6	TGTGCCAGCAGCTTAACTGCGGGGCCCACCGGGGAGCTGTTTTTT	CASSLTAGPTGELFF
TRBD1	TRBJ1-2	.	TRBV7-9	TGTGCCAGCAGCCCCGGACAGGGGGCTCGGAGCTACACCTTC	CASSPGQGARSYTF
.	TRBJ2-3	.	TRBV7-9	TGTGCCAGCAGCTCCCTACAGGGTAATCAAGATACGCAGTATTTT	CASSSLQGNQDTQYF
.	TRBJ1-5	.	TRBV5-6	TGTGCCAGCAGCTTAGGCAGGGGTGGGAGCAATCAGCCCCAGCATTTT	CASSLGRGGSNQPQHF
TRBD1	TRBJ1-5	.	TRBV6-1	TGTGCCAGCAGTGAAGAAGGGGGAAGGGGGCGTCAGCCCCAGCATTTT	CASSEEGGRGRQPQHF
TRBD1	TRBJ1-6	.	TRBV7-6	TGTGCCAGCAGCACCCGACAGGGGAACAATTCACCCCTCCACTTT	CASSTRQGNNSPLHF
TRBD1	TRBJ2-7	.	TRBV10-3	TGTGCCATCAGGGACAGGGGGCCAGACGAGCAGTACTTC	CAIRDRGPDEQYF
.	TRBJ2-4	.	TRBV7-9	TGTGCCAGCAGCCGGGGTGAGAGGGACATTCAGTACTTC	CASSRGERDIQYF
.	TRBJ2-7	.	TRBV28	TGTGCCACCGGGGTGGTATCCTACGAGCAGTACTTC	CATGVVSYEQYF
TRBD2	TRBJ2-1	.	TRBV13	TGTGCCAGCAGCTTACCCGACCCAGCGGGGGGGCCCTATGGTGCCTACAATGAGCAGTTCTTC	CASSLPDPAGGPYGAYNEQFF
.	TRBJ1-5	once	TRBV30	TGTGCCTGGAGTGCACACCTCAATCAGCCCCAGCATTTT	CAWSAHLNQPQHF
TRBD2	TRBJ2-3	.	TRBV5-1	TGCGCCAGCAGCCGGTCTAGCGGTCCCCGAGATACGCAGTATTTT	CASSRSSGPRDTQYF
.	TRBJ1-4	few	TRBV28	TGTGCCAGCAGGCCACAGGGCTTTAATGAAAAACTGTTTTTT	CASRPQGFNEKLFF
.	TRBJ1-2	.	TRBV5-8	TGTGCCAGCAGTCGATCCCAAAGCGGGTCCAACTATGGCTACACCTTC	CASSRSQSGSNYGYTF
.	TRBJ1-6	.	TRBV6-4	TGTGCCAGCAGTGACGGGGGGTCAGGTTCACCCCTCCACTTT	CASSDGGSGSPLHF
.	TRBJ2-1	.	TRBV19	TGTGCCAGTATTGCACCCGGGATGTACAATGAGCAGTTCTTC	CASIAPGMYNEQFF
TRBD1	TRBJ2-7	.	TRBV23-1	TGCGCCAGCAGTCCACCCGGGACAGGGCGTTCGCAGTACTTC	CASSPPGTGRSQYF
.	TRBJ2-1	.	TRBV6-5	TGTGCCAGCAGTTACTCTGGCAGGGGAGAGGATGAGCAGTTCTTC	CASSYSGRGEDEQFF
TRBD1	TRBJ1-2	.	TRBV6-5	TGTGCCAGCAGTTACTCTCCAGGGGGCGATGGCTACACCTTC	CASSYSPGGDGYTF
.	TRBJ2-4	.	TRBV28	TGTGCCAGCATTCCCGCAAAGGGAGTAGCCAAAAACATTCAGTACTTC	CASIPAKGVAKNIQYF
.	TRBJ1-1	few	TRBV11-2	TGTGCCAGCAGCTTAGATGGGTGGCGGGGGCGCAACACTGAAGCTTTCTTT	CASSLDGWRGRNTEAFF
.	TRBJ1-5	.	TRBV6-5	TGTGCCAGCAGTGATGGTATAGGCAATCAGCCCCAGCATTTT	CASSDGIGNQPQHF
TRBD2	TRBJ2-1	few	TRBV15	TGTGCCACCAGGGGAACTAGCGGCTACAATGAGCAGTTCTTC	CATRGTSGYNEQFF
.	TRBJ1-2	.	TRBV4-2	TGTGCCAGCAGGCTGACAGAGTATGGCTACACCTTC	CASRLTEYGYTF
TRBD1	TRBJ1-5	.	TRBV2	TGTGCCAGCACAGGACAGGGGGTCGGGCAGCCCCAGCATTTT	CASTGQGVGQPQHF
TRBD1	TRBJ2-4	.	TRBV28	TGTGCCAGCAGTTTGCGGACAGGCATAACCAAAAACATTCAGTACTTC	CASSLRTGITKNIQYF
.	TRBJ1-2	once	TRBV28	TGTGCCAGCAGCCCAATGCCGAGGAAGGGCTACACCTTC	CASSPMPRKGYTF
.	TRBJ2-7	.	TRBV7-8	TGTGCCGCGGGGGCGGCCCCCCAGCCCTACGAGCAGTACTTC	CAAGAAPQPYEQYF
TRBD1	TRBJ2-7	.	TRBV5-1	TGCGCCAGCAGGGACACAGGGGGCAGCTACGAGCAGTACTTC	CASRDTGGSYEQYF
.	TRBJ1-2	few	TRBV6-6	TGTGCCAGCAGTTACTCGAGTCGAATTCTAACCTTC	CASSYSSRILTF
.	TRBJ2-7	.	TRBV5-6	TGTGCCAGCAGCCTGAATGGCAGGTCCTACGAGCAGTACTTC	CASSLNGRSYEQYF
TRBD1	TRBJ1-2	.	TRBV9	TGTGCCAGCAGCCCGCCGACAGGGGAGGGCTACACCTTC	CASSPPTGEGYTF
.	TRBJ2-7	.	TRBV7-2	TGTGCCAGCAGCCCCCAGGGCGGGAACCACTACGAGCAGTACTTC	CASSPQGGNHYEQYF
TRBD1	TRBJ1-2	.	TRBV28	TGTGCCAGCAGTTCCGACTGGACAGGGGGCTATGGCTACACCTTC	CASSSDWTGGYGYTF
TRBD1	TRBJ1-5	.	TRBV5-6	TGTGCCAGCAGCAGGGGGACAGGGAATGGACAGCCCCAGCATTTT	CASSRGTGNGQPQHF
.	TRBJ1-5	.	TRBV2	TGTGCCAGCAGTGAAGGCCGACGGACTAATCAGCCCCAGCATTTT	CASSEGRRTNQPQHF
TRBD2	TRBJ2-3	.	TRBV11-3	TGTGCCAGCAGCTTAGACACTAGCGGGAGCACAGATACGCAGTATTTT	CASSLDTSGSTDTQYF
TRBD1	TRBJ2-7	.	TRBV7-6	TGTGCCAGCAGCCCATCGGACAGGGGGTCCTACGAGCAGTACTTC	CASSPSDRGSYEQYF
.	TRBJ1-1	.	TRBV7-9	TGTGCCAGCAGCAAAAATCTAGTTCCCCTTGTGAACACTGAAGCTTTCTTT	CASSKNLVPLVNTEAFF
TRBD1	TRBJ2-3	.	TRBV5-1	TGCGCCAGCAGAGCCGGGACAGCAAGCACAGATACGCAGTATTTT	CASRAGTASTDTQYF